Detailed here is one TCR beta chain. The CDR3 is 10 amino acids. Between the trimmed V and J ends, which lost 6 bases and 6 bases, there was a span of 6 bases. CDR1 is SNHLY, CDR2 FYNNEI, per germline. The sample originates from a study of cytomegalovirus exposure and HLA in healthy donors. Researchers ran the PCR with 60 Vbeta and 13 Jbeta primers. Only in-frame clones appear in the TCRdb table, and some are missing; sequencing was by immunoSEQ multiplex PCR. This sample carries some 100,000 clones, 75% of them seen once, and the ten largest clones take under 5.5%. This chain joins TRBV2 and TRBJ2-7; a weak D match, TRBD2 (5 bases). The sequenced material came from PBMCs. The clonotype originates from a woman between 18 and 29 years old in good health and CMV-seropositive. In nucleotides, the CDR3 is TGTGCCAGCAGCGGGGTCGAGCAGTACTTC. Translated, it gives CASSGVEQYF. The variable domain in full, with the rest retrieved from reference TRBV2 and TRBJ2-7, is EPEVTQTPSHQVTQMGQEVILRCVPISNHLYFYWYRQILGQKVEFLVSFYNNEISEKSEIFDDQFSVERPDGSNFTLKIRSTKLEDSAMYFCASSGVEQYFGPGTRLTVT.